This T cell receptor beta chain was sequenced during a study of blood T cell repertoires in COVID-19 (dated by TCRdb to the early 2020s). In terms of the full investigation: The collaborator samples originated in the United States, Italy and Spain and spanned the acute and convalescent phases of COVID-19. The repertoires were made available in a free public database intended to serve as a resource for research on the immune response to SARS-CoV-2. Samples came from the ongoing ImmuneRACE study (first 160 participants) plus 1,254 subjects from 6 global collaborators. The material from the prospective study consisted of cDNA or gDNA derived from T cells, B-cell-depleted T cells, or PBMCs. Nearly every sample came with metadata listing a de-identified subject ID, COVID-19 status, age in years and sex. HLA class I and class II types, where available, came from metadata supplied by the sample provider rather than from assay-based typing. The dataset comprised deeply sampled blood TCRbeta repertoires from subjects exposed to, actively infected with, or recovered from COVID-19.

The immunoSEQ Assay, a bias-controlled multiplex PCR, was used to amplify TCRbeta CDR3 regions from genomic DNA. The authors processed their data as follows. The number of nucleated cells in each sample was estimated by amplification of reference gene primers within the assay. To quantify the absolute abundance of each unique TCRbeta CDR3 rearrangement, sequence reads were collapsed and filtered. For each sample, productive Simpson clonality was calculated as the square root of Simpson's diversity index over productive rearrangements. This is the immuneACCESS table as TCRdb keeps it, with only in-frame sequences that have V and J called. A part of the clones is gone; compared with another copy, unresolved V genes explain less than half, and the rest is unexplained. V, J and clone size are those of that table, while D and trimming were read from the DNA. The sample yields a few hundred thousand clones; approximately 84% were counted once. The top ten clones comprise 3% of the sample.

Enrolling through a virtual design, the prospective study's participants ranged in age from roughly 18 to 95 years and lived across approximately 25 United States geographic areas. To assign participants to cohorts, the prospective study relied on clinical history that participants themselves reported in a screening survey and a study questionnaire. For ImmuneRACE Cohort 3, a participant was defined as recovered based on two consecutive negative NP/OP PCR tests, clearance by a healthcare professional, or resolution of symptoms. In the prospective study, whole blood, serum and a nasopharyngeal or oropharyngeal swab were collected from each participant by mobile phlebotomists. Participants in the prospective study had the option to provide additional blood draws and questionnaires over a roughly two-month period. Before DNA extraction, prospective study blood samples were shipped either frozen or at room temperature.

V lost 6 bases and J lost 2 bases; the stretch between them is 11 bases long. Spanning cysteine to phenylalanine, the CDR3 consists of 13 amino acids. The DNA shown is the 39-base CDR3, in frame from base 1. CDR1 and CDR2 are drawn from the germline V gene (reference sequence): MNHEY, SMNVEV. Here is what the overall study found, with its caveats: Clinical and demographic metadata were provided uncurated, with the amount varying by source and participant.

For this clone: Its antigen specificity is not known. No per-base quality is available; no much larger clone lies one base away. This CDR3 is also generated by other DNA sequences in the sample.

The receptor chain draws on TRBV27 and TRBJ2-7; matching of 6 bases hints at TRBD2 as the D gene. This clonotype was obtained from a woman in her 30s who had recovered from COVID-19. The source material was PBMCs or T cells enriched from blood (not recorded which). The CDR3 in this case is CASSLGGTYEQYF. The DNA is as follows: TGTGCCAGCAGCCTCGGGGGAACCTACGAGCAGTACTTC.